Described below is a single T cell receptor beta chain sequence and its context. The antigen is undetermined. This sample is drawn from a study of OX40 agonist ivuxolimab in advanced cancers. Whole-study findings and limits: More expanded clones were seen, on average, in CD8+ T cells than in CD4+. Among the nonresponders, some also had low normalized T-cell clonal expansion.

Some clones are missing from TCRdb's copy, which holds only in-frame ones; the method was immunoSEQ multiplex PCR. Among approximately 70,000 clones, more than 70% were seen once, and the ten largest hold about 6.3%. The V segment lost 5 bases and the J segment 0 bases; nucleotides outside the gene matches: 9. CDR3 size: 18 residues. The germline V gene has CDR1 SGHKS and CDR2 YYEKEE (reference sequence). Sequenced here: CD4+ or CD8+ T cells sorted from blood, sampled in a trial of the OX40 agonist ivuxolimab. The chain recombines TRBV5-5 with TRBJ2-6; TRBD1 aligns across 9 bases. The receptor's source is an adult with an advanced solid tumor such as melanoma, head and neck, liver or kidney cancer. CDR3 amino acids: CASSQRDRESSGANVLTF. The CDR3 nucleotides read TGTGCCAGCAGTCAACGGGACAGGGAATCCTCTGGGGCCAACGTCCTGACTTTC.